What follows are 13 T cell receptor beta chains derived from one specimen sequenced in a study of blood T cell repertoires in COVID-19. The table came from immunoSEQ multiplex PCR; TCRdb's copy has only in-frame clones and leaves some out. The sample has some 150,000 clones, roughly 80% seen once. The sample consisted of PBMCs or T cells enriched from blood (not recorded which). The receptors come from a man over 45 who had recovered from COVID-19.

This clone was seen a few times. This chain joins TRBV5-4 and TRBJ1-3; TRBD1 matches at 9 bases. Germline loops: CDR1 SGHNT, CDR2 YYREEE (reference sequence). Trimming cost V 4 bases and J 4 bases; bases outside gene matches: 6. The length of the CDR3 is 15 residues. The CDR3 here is CASSQGQGGGNTIYF. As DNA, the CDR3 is TGTGCCAGCAGCCAGGGACAGGGTGGAGGAAACACCATATATTTT.

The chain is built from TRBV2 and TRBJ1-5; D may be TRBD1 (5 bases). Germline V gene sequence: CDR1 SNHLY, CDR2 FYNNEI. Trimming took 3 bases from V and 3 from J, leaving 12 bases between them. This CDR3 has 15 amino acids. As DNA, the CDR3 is TGTGCCAGCAGTGATTTAGGGGATGACAATCAGCCCCAGCATTTT. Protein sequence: CASSDLGDDNQPQHF.

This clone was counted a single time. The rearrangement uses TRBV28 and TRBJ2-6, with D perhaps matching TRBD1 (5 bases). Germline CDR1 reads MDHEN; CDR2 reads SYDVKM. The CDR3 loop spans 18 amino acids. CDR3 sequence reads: CVTKGKGVGDSGANVLTF. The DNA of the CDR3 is TGTGTGACAAAGGGGAAAGGGGTCGGCGACTCTGGGGCCAACGTCCTGACTTTC.

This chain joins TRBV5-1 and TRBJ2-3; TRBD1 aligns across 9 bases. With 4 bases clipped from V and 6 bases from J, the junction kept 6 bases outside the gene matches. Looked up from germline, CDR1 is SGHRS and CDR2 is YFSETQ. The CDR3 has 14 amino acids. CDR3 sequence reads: CASSQGQGLDTQYF. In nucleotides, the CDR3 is TGCGCCAGCAGCCAGGGACAGGGATTGGATACGCAGTATTTT. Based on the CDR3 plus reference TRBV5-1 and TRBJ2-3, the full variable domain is KAGVTQTPRYLIKTRGQQVTLSCSPISGHRSVSWYQQTPGQGLQFLFEYFSETQRNKGNFPGRFSGRQFSNSRSEMNVSTLELGDSALYLCASSQGQGLDTQYFGPGTRLTVL.

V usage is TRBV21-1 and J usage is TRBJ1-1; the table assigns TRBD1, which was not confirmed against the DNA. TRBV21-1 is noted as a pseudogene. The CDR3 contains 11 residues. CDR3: CASSRDREAFF. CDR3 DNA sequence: TGTGCCAGCAGCAGGGACAGGGAAGCTTTCTTT.

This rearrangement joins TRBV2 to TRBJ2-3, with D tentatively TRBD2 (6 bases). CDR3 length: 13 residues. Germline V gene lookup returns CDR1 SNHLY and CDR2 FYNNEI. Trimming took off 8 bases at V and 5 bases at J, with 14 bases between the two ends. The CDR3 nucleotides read TGTGCCAGCGAACCGGGGGACCGAGATACGCAGTATTTT. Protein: CASEPGDRDTQYF.

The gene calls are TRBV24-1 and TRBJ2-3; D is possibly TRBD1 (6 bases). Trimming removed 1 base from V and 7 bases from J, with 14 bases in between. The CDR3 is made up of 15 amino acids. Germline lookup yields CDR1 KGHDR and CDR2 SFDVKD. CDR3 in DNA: TGTGCCACCAGTGATTTCGGCCAGGGGATGCATACGCAGTATTTT. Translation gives CATSDFGQGMHTQYF.

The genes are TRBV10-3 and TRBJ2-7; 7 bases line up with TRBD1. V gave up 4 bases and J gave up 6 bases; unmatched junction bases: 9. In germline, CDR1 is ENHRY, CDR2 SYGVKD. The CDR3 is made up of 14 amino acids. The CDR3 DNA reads TGTGCCATCAGTGCCGGACAGGCACCGATCGAGCAGTACTTC. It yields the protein CAISAGQAPIEQYF.

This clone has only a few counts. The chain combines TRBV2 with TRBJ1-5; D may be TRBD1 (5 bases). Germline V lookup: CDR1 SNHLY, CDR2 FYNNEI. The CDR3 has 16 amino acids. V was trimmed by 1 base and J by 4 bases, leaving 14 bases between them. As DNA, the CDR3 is TGTGCCAGCAGTGAAGGAGGTCGCAGGGATAATCAGCCCCAGCATTTT. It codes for CASSEGGRRDNQPQHF.

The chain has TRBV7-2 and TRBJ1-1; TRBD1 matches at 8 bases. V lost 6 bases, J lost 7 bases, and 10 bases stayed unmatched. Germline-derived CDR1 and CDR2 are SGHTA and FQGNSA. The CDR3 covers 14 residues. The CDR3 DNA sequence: TGTGCCAGCAGACTGGACAGGGTAAAAATTGAAGCTTTCTTT. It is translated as CASRLDRVKIEAFF.

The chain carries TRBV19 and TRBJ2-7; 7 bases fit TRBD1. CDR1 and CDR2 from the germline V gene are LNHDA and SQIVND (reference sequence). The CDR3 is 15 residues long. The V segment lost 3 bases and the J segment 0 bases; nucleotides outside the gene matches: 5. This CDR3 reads CASSIWDSRSYEQYF. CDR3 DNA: TGTGCCAGTAGTATCTGGGACAGTCGCTCCTACGAGCAGTACTTC.

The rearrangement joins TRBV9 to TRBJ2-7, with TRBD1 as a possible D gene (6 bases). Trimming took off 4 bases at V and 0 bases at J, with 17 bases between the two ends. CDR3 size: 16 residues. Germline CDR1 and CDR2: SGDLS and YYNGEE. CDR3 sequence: CASSPDGTSSSYEQYF. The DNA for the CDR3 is TGTGCCAGCAGCCCCGACGGGACATCAAGCTCCTACGAGCAGTACTTC.

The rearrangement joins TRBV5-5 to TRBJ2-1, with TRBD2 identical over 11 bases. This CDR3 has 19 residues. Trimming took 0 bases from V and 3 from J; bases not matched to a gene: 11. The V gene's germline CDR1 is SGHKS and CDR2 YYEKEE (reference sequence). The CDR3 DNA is TGTGCCAGCAGCTTGGACGGACTAGCGGGCCGCCTTAACTACAATGAGCAGTTCTTC. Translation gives CASSLDGLAGRLNYNEQFF.